The 7 T cell receptor beta chains given below trace back to one sample, sequenced in a study of identical twins. TCRdb re-called the 5' RACE reads with MiXCR, one entry per CDR3 protein. The top ten hold around 7.2% of the sample, which has 300,000 to 350,000 distinct CDR3 sequences, 12% seen once. These records were also assigned to another study, of yellow fever vaccine responses in identical twins.

Sequencing was carried out using CD8+ T cells sorted from blood. These TCRs come from a woman aged 18 to 35 in good health.

This clonotype was picked up many times. The chain joins TRBV15 to TRBJ2-1, with D maybe TRBD2 (6 bases). V was cut by 2 bases and J by 2 bases, with 10 bases left in between. The CDR3 is 15 amino acids. In germline, CDR1 is LNHNV, CDR2 YYDKDF (reference sequence). Here the CDR3 DNA reads TGTGCCACCAGCAGACGGGACTTAACCTACAATGAGCAGTTCTTC. Translation gives CATSRRDLTYNEQFF.

This clonotype came up many times. V and J are TRBV29-1 and TRBJ2-3; D is perhaps TRBD1 (6 bases). The V gene's germline CDR1 is SQVTM and CDR2 ANQGSEA. The CDR3 contains 11 residues. Trimming took 8 bases from V and 7 from J, leaving 13 bases between them. The CDR3 bases are TGCAGCCCGCAATGGGACAATACGCAGTATTTT. This codes for CSPQWDNTQYF.

V and J are TRBV7-3 and TRBJ2-3, with 7 bases that match TRBD2. With 5 bases clipped from V and 3 bases from J, the junction kept 8 bases outside the gene matches. Germline V CDR1 and CDR2: SGHTA, FQGTGA. The CDR3 is 15 residues long. The CDR3 DNA follows: TGTGCCAGCAGCCTGGGAGGGACTACTACAGATACGCAGTATTTT. Translating gives CASSLGGTTTDTQYF.

This clonotype was counted between two and nine times. The chain recombines TRBV12-3 or TRBV12-4 with TRBJ2-3; 9 nucleotides match TRBD1. This CDR3 region has 17 residues. V lost 1 base, J lost 5 bases, and 10 bases stayed unmatched. The CDR3 region has the DNA TGTGCCAGCAGTTTAGGGCCACAGGGGGCGGTTATAGATACGCAGTATTTT. Amino acids: CASSLGPQGAVIDTQYF.

The chain has TRBV3-1 and TRBJ2-7; 7 bases are a match to TRBD1. Germline CDR1 is LGHDT and CDR2 is YNNKEL (reference sequence). Trimming took 3 bases from V and 1 from J; bases not matched to a gene: 6. The CDR3 contains 15 residues. Written as DNA, the CDR3 is TGTGCCAGCAGCCAGACGACAGGGATGTCCTACGAGCAGTACTTC. This encodes CASSQTTGMSYEQYF.

The table lists this clonotype with a few counts. The V call is TRBV27, the J call TRBJ1-5, with 8 bases aligning to TRBD1. This CDR3 has 15 amino acids. The V and J ends lost 6 bases and 0 bases, in that order; junction bases with no gene match: 4. Germline V gene data show CDR1 as MNHEY and CDR2 as SMNVEV (reference sequence). The CDR3 nucleotides read TGTGCCAGCAGAGGACAGGGATATAGCAATCAGCCCCAGCATTTT. This gives the protein CASRGQGYSNQPQHF.

In this sample, this clonotype turned up a few times. The chain combines TRBV5-6 with TRBJ2-7; 8 bases line up with TRBD2. Trimming at V came to 4 bases and at J to 6 bases, leaving 3 bases not matched to a gene. The germline gives CDR1 SGHDT, CDR2 YYEEEE. The CDR3 runs to 12 residues. CDR3 nucleotides: TGTGCCAGCAGCCCGGGGACTAGCGAGCAGTACTTC. It specifies CASSPGTSEQYF.